These 8 T cell receptor beta chains came from one sample sequenced in a study of chemoradiotherapy in HPV16-positive cancers. Sequencing used immunoSEQ multiplex PCR; TCRdb keeps in-frame clones, though not all of them. The table shows more than 20,000 clones, with about 90% occurring only once. The source was blood, collected from a patient who underwent chemoradiotherapy. Receptor source: a human donor with HPV-associated anogenital cancer.

This clone occurred once. The chain joins TRBV5-4 to TRBJ2-2; D perhaps matches TRBD2 (7 bases). Trimming shortened V by 4 bases and J by 4 bases, and 14 bases separated the two germline ends. Germline values: CDR1 SGHNT, CDR2 YYREEE (reference sequence). The CDR3 contains 15 residues. The CDR3 DNA follows: TGTGCCAGCAGCATCGGGGGGCTTGGCACCGGGGAGCTGTTTTTT. Protein product: CASSIGGLGTGELFF.

This clone showed up just once. The chain recombines TRBV7-9 with TRBJ1-1, with 7 bases that match TRBD1. CDR1 is SEHNR and CDR2 is FQNEAQ in the germline V gene (reference sequence). After removal of 5 bases from V and 7 bases from J, the junction contained 10 bases not matched to a gene. CDR3 size: 14 residues. DNA of the CDR3: TGTGCCAGCAGCGCCGGGACAGAGGTATATGAAGCTTTCTTT. Protein product: CASSAGTEVYEAFF.

The rearrangement links TRBV5-6 to TRBJ1-2; D might be TRBD1 (5 bases). This CDR3 contains 13 residues. V dropped 1 base and J dropped 8 bases, with 12 bases sitting between them. Germline V gene lookup returns CDR1 SGHDT and CDR2 YYEEEE. DNA for the CDR3: TGTGCCAGCAGCTTGCCAGGGTGGGAGGGCTACACCTTC. Residues: CASSLPGWEGYTF. Together with reference TRBV5-6 and TRBJ1-2, the CDR3 gives the full variable domain: DAGVTQSPTHLIKTRGQQVTLRCSPKSGHDTVSWYQQALGQGPQFIFQYYEEEERQRGNFPDRFSGHQFPNYSSELNVNALLLGDSALYLCASSLPGWEGYTFGSGTRLTVV.

This chain links TRBV9 with TRBJ2-2; no reliable D call. CDR3 length: 15 amino acids. Trimming removed 0 bases from V and 0 bases from J, with 6 bases in between. The germline gives CDR1 SGDLS, CDR2 YYNGEE. The CDR3 spells CASSVVSTNTGELFF. The CDR3 coding sequence is TGTGCCAGCAGCGTAGTTAGTACGAACACCGGGGAGCTGTTTTTT.

The chain recombines TRBV6-1 with TRBJ1-5; D might be TRBD1 (5 bases). From germline, CDR1 is MNHNS and CDR2 SASEGT. CDR3 length: 13 residues. Trimming cost V 8 bases and J 0 bases, with 8 bases left between them. CDR3 sequence: CASDRSSNQPQHF. The DNA of the CDR3 is TGTGCCAGCGACAGATCTAGCAATCAGCCCCAGCATTTT.

This sequence joins TRBV7-8 and TRBJ2-1; D is possibly TRBD1 or TRBD2 (5 bases each). CDR1 SGHVS and CDR2 FQNEAQ come from the germline V gene. V lost 5 bases and J lost 15, with 29 bases in between. CDR3 size: 16 residues. CDR3 sequence reads: CASSPRGPGVGSVAFF. CDR3 coding DNA: TGTGCCAGCAGCCCGAGGGGTCCCGGGGTGGGGAGCGTGGCGTTCTTC.

V usage is TRBV5-6 and J usage is TRBJ2-1, with TRBD1 matching over 9 bases. The CDR3 consists of 13 residues. After removal of 2 bases from V and 9 bases from J, the junction contained 3 bases not matched to a gene. Germline V gene data show CDR1 as SGHDT and CDR2 as YYEEEE. DNA for the CDR3: TGTGCCAGCAGCTTCGGGACAGGGCTTGAGCAGTTCTTC. This codes for CASSFGTGLEQFF.

This chain joins TRBV19 and TRBJ2-3; D may correspond to TRBD1 or TRBD2 (5 bases each). Germline-derived CDR1 and CDR2 are LNHDA and SQIVND (reference sequence). Trimming took off 6 bases at V and 0 bases at J, with 13 bases between the two ends. The CDR3 has 15 residues. In DNA form, the CDR3 reads TGTGCCAGTAGCACCGGGACGGCTAGCACAGATACGCAGTATTTT. It encodes CASSTGTASTDTQYF.